This passage covers 15 T cell receptor beta chains from one sample sequenced in a study of molecular identifiers for immune sequencing clone quantification. From the PCR reads, TCRdb called clonotypes with MiXCR, one entry per CDR3 protein. The repertoire has over 550,000 distinct CDR3 sequences, 25% of them found once; the top ten carry 0.75% to 0.8%. The sample taken for sequencing was naive CD8+ T cells from blood, with Jurkat cell RNA spiked in. Subset specified: FACS-sorted CD8+CD4-CCR7+CD45RA+ naive T cells. The receptors originated from a human donor in good health. Some libraries in this study had Jurkat cell RNA spiked in.

This clonotype has at least ten counts. The J gene is TRBJ2-3, the V gene TRBV7-9, with D hard to call. The CDR3 consists of 12 residues. CDR1 is SEHNR, CDR2 FQNEAQ, per germline (reference sequence). V dropped 6 bases and J dropped 2 bases, with 6 bases sitting between them. The CDR3 region has the DNA TGTGCCAGCAGAGGACCCACAGATACGCAGTATTTT. Translating it yields CASRGPTDTQYF.

A few counts support this clonotype. J is TRBJ2-5 and V is TRBV20-1; tentative D call: TRBD1 (6 bases). Germline CDR1 is DFQATT and CDR2 is SNEGSKA (reference sequence). The CDR3 is made up of 16 amino acids. Trimming shortened V by 0 bases and J by 0 bases, and 14 bases separated the two germline ends. CDR3 nucleotides: TGCAGTGCTAGAGAGGAGGATTGGGACAACCAAGAGACCCAGTACTTC. The encoded protein is CSAREEDWDNQETQYF.

A remark on this clonotype: At one boundary the junction diverges from the germline segment, which might be a read error. The chain is built from TRBV2 and TRBJ2-7; 10 bases agree with TRBD2. Per germline, CDR1 SNHLY and CDR2 FYNNEI. The CDR3 has 15 residues. The CDR3 region has the DNA TGTGCCAGCCTACCATCTAGCGGGAGCTCCTACGAGCAGCACTTC. Its translation: CASLPSSGSSYEQHF.

This chain links TRBV28 with TRBJ2-5; D possibly uses TRBD1 or TRBD2 (6 bases each). Germline V lookup: CDR1 MDHEN, CDR2 SYDVKM. Trimming stripped 3 bases from V and 1 base from J, with 15 bases between. The CDR3 runs to 16 residues. The CDR3 region has the DNA TGTGCCAGCAGTTTGGGGGGCGTTTATCTCCAAGAGACCCAGTACTTC. Its protein is CASSLGGVYLQETQYF.

This clonotype was recorded at least ten times. The chain links TRBV5-1 to TRBJ1-3; the D is unclear. The CDR3 runs 16 residues. Trimming took off 2 bases at V and 2 bases at J, with 14 bases between the two ends. Germline V gene lookup returns CDR1 SGHRS and CDR2 YFSETQ. CDR3 protein: CASSFSGITTGNTIYF. CDR3 nucleotides: TGCGCCAGCAGCTTTAGTGGAATAACGACTGGAAACACCATATATTTT.

With regard to this clonotype: A much bigger clone sits one base away, suggesting this may be a read error. The final CDR3 position lacks the conserved phenylalanine or tryptophan, pointing to a likely read error. The chain uses TRBV29-1 and TRBJ1-5; TRBD1 aligns across 7 bases. Germline CDR1 SQVTM, CDR2 ANQGSEA. CDR3 size: 13 residues. Germline trimming cut 5 bases from V and 3 bases from J; bases unmatched to any gene: 4. The CDR3 coding sequence is TGCAGCGTTCTCGGACAGGCCAATCAGCCCCAGCATTTA. Residues: CSVLGQANQPQHL.

There are many counts of this clonotype. The gene calls are TRBV6-2 or TRBV6-3 and TRBJ2-6; unclear D gene. Trimming left V 0 bases short and J 4 bases short, with 16 bases between. Germline V CDR1 and CDR2: MNHEY, SVGEGT. The CDR3 length is 18 residues. CDR3 loop: CASSYSGLLPEGANVLTF. The CDR3 DNA reads TGTGCCAGCAGTTACTCAGGGCTGCTGCCCGAGGGGGCCAACGTCCTGACTTTC.

This clonotype appeared a few times. This rearrangement joins TRBV24-1 to TRBJ2-1; TRBD2 agrees at 7 bases. V shed 10 bases and J 8 bases; nucleotides not matched to a gene: 4. Germline CDR1 KGHDR, CDR2 SFDVKD. This CDR3 comprises 11 residues. CDR3 loop: CATGEGHEQFF. CDR3 sequence (DNA): TGTGCCACAGGGGAGGGCCATGAGCAGTTCTTC.

This clonotype was observed at least ten times. The CDR3 spells CASSLGAGGQVETQYF. The CDR3 DNA sequence: TGTGCCAGCAGTTTAGGTGCCGGGGGCCAGGTAGAGACCCAGTACTTC. The chain has TRBV12-3 or TRBV12-4 and TRBJ2-5; D may be TRBD1 or TRBD2 (6 bases each). Trimming shortened V by 1 base and J by 4 bases, and 16 bases separated the two germline ends. The CDR3 runs 16 residues.

This clonotype appeared a few times. This chain uses TRBV7-9 with TRBJ2-3, with 7 bases matching TRBD1. The CDR3 length is 19 residues. J gave up 0 bases and V 4 bases, and 16 bases lay outside the gene matches. Germline V CDR1 and CDR2: SEHNR, FQNEAQ (reference sequence). The CDR3 DNA is TGTGCCAGCAGCTCTCCCCAAGGGACAGTAATTAGTAGCACAGATACGCAGTATTTT. Encoded protein: CASSSPQGTVISSTDTQYF.

This clonotype appeared many times. The chain has TRBV12-3 or TRBV12-4 and TRBJ2-7; the D is unclear. The CDR3 is made up of 12 amino acids. V lost 6 bases to trimming and J lost 6 bases, with 12 bases between them. The CDR3, as DNA: TGTGCCAGCAGATCCGGCCTGCCCGAGCAGTACTTC. Its translation is CASRSGLPEQYF.

This chain uses TRBV19 with TRBJ1-5, with a possible D match to TRBD1 (6 bases). V lost 5 bases to trimming and J lost 4 bases, with 15 bases between them. This CDR3 region has 15 residues. CDR1 is LNHDA and CDR2 is SQIVND in the germline V gene (reference sequence). CDR3 DNA sequence: TGTGCCAGTAGTGCCGGGACACGAGGAAATCAGCCCCAGCATTTT. This translates into CASSAGTRGNQPQHF. Based on the CDR3 plus reference TRBV19 and TRBJ1-5, the full variable domain is DGGITQSPKYLFRKEGQNVTLSCEQNLNHDAMYWYRQDPGQGLRLIYYSQIVNDFQKGDIAEGYSVSREKKESFPLTVTSAQKNPTAFYLCASSAGTRGNQPQHFGDGTRLSIL.

This clonotype was seen at least ten times. CDR3 bases: TGTGCCAGCAGTTCTAGACTAGCGGGAGCCCTGGGGGAGCAGTACTTC. Its translation is CASSSRLAGALGEQYF. The chain recombines TRBV28 with TRBJ2-7; the match to TRBD2 covers 12 bases. The CDR3 loop spans 16 amino acids. Germline CDR1 reads MDHEN; CDR2 reads SYDVKM. Trimming cost V 4 bases and J 7 bases; bases outside gene matches: 11.

A few counts support this clonotype. This chain uses TRBV12-3 or TRBV12-4 with TRBJ1-4, with a possible D match to TRBD1 (6 bases). CDR3 length: 13 amino acids. V was trimmed by 4 bases and J by 8 bases, leaving 11 bases between them. CDR3 region: CASSSAGEEKLFF. In DNA form, the CDR3 reads TGTGCCAGCAGTTCCGCAGGGGAGGAAAAACTGTTTTTT.

The sample holds many counts of this clonotype. The V and J genes are TRBV10-3 and TRBJ1-1, with TRBD1 matching over 9 bases. With V trimmed by 2 bases and J by 7 bases, 11 bases remained unmatched. The CDR3 sequence is 16 residues long. Germline CDR1 ENHRY, CDR2 SYGVKD. CDR3 nucleotides: TGTGCCATCAGTGAGGGAAGCCGGGACAGGGTGAATGAAGCTTTCTTT. Its protein is CAISEGSRDRVNEAFF.